Listed below are T cell receptor beta chains from one sample, sequenced in a study of cytomegalovirus exposure and HLA in healthy donors. Libraries were prepared by immunoSEQ multiplex PCR; TCRdb keeps only in-frame clonotypes and omits some of them. Here the sample spans about 73,000 clones, approximately 90% being singletons. Sequenced: PBMCs. The source is a woman aged 18-29 years in good health and CMV-seropositive. Both conserved end residues are part of each CDR3. Fields, in order: V gene, D gene, CDR3 length, J gene, clone size, CDR3 DNA, CDR3 protein. A D gene is named only where the DNA matches it firmly. Only some rows state a clone size, as once, few, many or a class for expanded clones.

v_call: TRBV7-6; d_call: -; cdr3_length: 17; j_call: TRBJ2-1; clone_size: -; cdr3_nt: TGTGCCAGCAGCTTATTGTACTCGGGTTCGGGGATCAATGAGCAGTTCTTC; cdr3_aa: CASSLLYSGSGINEQFF
v_call: TRBV2; d_call: TRBD1; cdr3_length: 15; j_call: TRBJ1-5; clone_size: -; cdr3_nt: TGTGCCAGCAGTGAGCAGGGGGCCGGGAATCAGCCCCAGCATTTT; cdr3_aa: CASSEQGAGNQPQHF
v_call: TRBV4-1; d_call: -; cdr3_length: 13; j_call: TRBJ2-7; clone_size: -; cdr3_nt: TGCGCCAGCAGCCAAGTTAGTAGCGACGAGCAGTACTTC; cdr3_aa: CASSQVSSDEQYF
v_call: TRBV15; d_call: TRBD2; cdr3_length: 17; j_call: TRBJ2-7; clone_size: -; cdr3_nt: TGTGCCACCAGCAGAGATCGAGCGGGAGGGCGGGGATACGAGCAGTACTTC; cdr3_aa: CATSRDRAGGRGYEQYF
v_call: TRBV7-2; d_call: -; cdr3_length: 15; j_call: TRBJ2-5; clone_size: -; cdr3_nt: TGTGCCAGCAGCCCGCGGGGCATCACAAAAGAGACCCAGTACTTC; cdr3_aa: CASSPRGITKETQYF
v_call: TRBV10-3; d_call: TRBD2; cdr3_length: 16; j_call: TRBJ2-1; clone_size: -; cdr3_nt: TGTGCCATCAGTGACATTAGCGGGGGGAAGTACAATGAGCAGTTCTTC; cdr3_aa: CAISDISGGKYNEQFF
v_call: TRBV29-1; d_call: TRBD1; cdr3_length: 13; j_call: TRBJ2-5; clone_size: -; cdr3_nt: TGCAGCGCAGGACAGGGGGCGGGGGAGACCCAGTACTTC; cdr3_aa: CSAGQGAGETQYF
v_call: TRBV27; d_call: -; cdr3_length: 13; j_call: TRBJ2-3; clone_size: once; cdr3_nt: TGTGCCAGCAGTTTGAGGCCCACAGATACGCAGTATTTT; cdr3_aa: CASSLRPTDTQYF
v_call: TRBV6-6; d_call: TRBD1; cdr3_length: 14; j_call: TRBJ1-2; clone_size: -; cdr3_nt: TGTGCCAGCAGTCGCCAGGACAGGAACTATGGCTACACCTTC; cdr3_aa: CASSRQDRNYGYTF
v_call: TRBV19; d_call: TRBD2; cdr3_length: 15; j_call: TRBJ2-1; clone_size: -; cdr3_nt: TGTGCCAGTAGTATTCCAGCGGGAGATTACAATGAGCAGTTCTTC; cdr3_aa: CASSIPAGDYNEQFF
v_call: TRBV6-5; d_call: TRBD1; cdr3_length: 15; j_call: TRBJ1-6; clone_size: once; cdr3_nt: TGTGCCAGCAGATCCGGACAGGCATATAATTCACCCCTCCACTTT; cdr3_aa: CASRSGQAYNSPLHF
v_call: TRBV6-6; d_call: TRBD2; cdr3_length: 16; j_call: TRBJ2-7; clone_size: -; cdr3_nt: TGTGCCAGCAGTTACCGGGGGGGGCGGGAGAACTACGAGCAGTACTTC; cdr3_aa: CASSYRGGRENYEQYF
v_call: TRBV28; d_call: TRBD1; cdr3_length: 16; j_call: TRBJ1-1; clone_size: -; cdr3_nt: TGTGCCAGCACCCCTATAGGAGACAGGGGAAGGACTGAAGCTTTCTTT; cdr3_aa: CASTPIGDRGRTEAFF
v_call: TRBV7-2; d_call: TRBD2; cdr3_length: 15; j_call: TRBJ2-5; clone_size: once; cdr3_nt: TGTGCCAGCAGCTTAGGACTAGCCGCCCAAGAGACCCAGTACTTC; cdr3_aa: CASSLGLAAQETQYF
v_call: TRBV18; d_call: TRBD2; cdr3_length: 15; j_call: TRBJ2-7; clone_size: -; cdr3_nt: TGTGCCAGCTCAGCTGCTAGCGGGGGTTCCTACGAGCAGTACTTC; cdr3_aa: CASSAASGGSYEQYF
v_call: TRBV19; d_call: TRBD1; cdr3_length: 15; j_call: TRBJ2-7; clone_size: -; cdr3_nt: TGTGCCAGTAGTATGTATCTGGCAGGGGGTTACGAGCAGTACTTC; cdr3_aa: CASSMYLAGGYEQYF
v_call: TRBV10-3; d_call: TRBD2; cdr3_length: 15; j_call: TRBJ2-3; clone_size: -; cdr3_nt: TGTGCCATCAGTCCTAGCGGGGGGGTGCAAGATACGCAGTATTTT; cdr3_aa: CAISPSGGVQDTQYF
v_call: TRBV5-8; d_call: TRBD2; cdr3_length: 15; j_call: TRBJ2-1; clone_size: -; cdr3_nt: TGTGCCAGCATTTCGTCGGCGGGGGCCTACAATGAGCAGTTCTTC; cdr3_aa: CASISSAGAYNEQFF
v_call: TRBV28; d_call: TRBD2; cdr3_length: 15; j_call: TRBJ2-7; clone_size: -; cdr3_nt: TGTGCCAGCAGTTTAGCGGGGGAAAGCTCCTACGAGCAGTACTTC; cdr3_aa: CASSLAGESSYEQYF
v_call: TRBV4-3; d_call: TRBD2; cdr3_length: 17; j_call: TRBJ2-3; clone_size: once; cdr3_nt: TGCGCCAGCAGCTATTCTGCGGGGGGGCCTCGCGCAGATACGCAGTATTTT; cdr3_aa: CASSYSAGGPRADTQYF
v_call: TRBV6-5; d_call: TRBD2; cdr3_length: 16; j_call: TRBJ2-5; clone_size: -; cdr3_nt: TGTGCCAGCAGTTGGGGGCTAGCGGGAGGAGGAGAGACCCAGTACTTC; cdr3_aa: CASSWGLAGGGETQYF
v_call: TRBV20-1; d_call: -; cdr3_length: 11; j_call: TRBJ2-7; clone_size: -; cdr3_nt: TGCAGTGTTCGATTAGCCTACGAGCAGTACTTC; cdr3_aa: CSVRLAYEQYF
v_call: TRBV5-6; d_call: TRBD2; cdr3_length: 15; j_call: TRBJ2-7; clone_size: -; cdr3_nt: TGTGCCAGCAGCACCATTGCTAGCGGGGGTTACGAGCAGTACTTC; cdr3_aa: CASSTIASGGYEQYF
v_call: TRBV18; d_call: TRBD2; cdr3_length: 16; j_call: TRBJ2-3; clone_size: -; cdr3_nt: TGTGCCAGCTCACCCCCGGGGGGGCATTCCACAGATACGCAGTATTTT; cdr3_aa: CASSPPGGHSTDTQYF
v_call: TRBV19; d_call: TRBD1; cdr3_length: 16; j_call: TRBJ2-3; clone_size: once; cdr3_nt: TGTGCCAGTAGTATTCTCCCCGGGACAGGGTCAGATACGCAGTATTTT; cdr3_aa: CASSILPGTGSDTQYF
v_call: TRBV14; d_call: -; cdr3_length: 15; j_call: TRBJ2-7; clone_size: -; cdr3_nt: TGTGCCAGCAGCCAAGATCCGAACAGGGCCCACGAGCAGTACTTC; cdr3_aa: CASSQDPNRAHEQYF
v_call: TRBV29-1; d_call: TRBD2; cdr3_length: 14; j_call: TRBJ2-7; clone_size: -; cdr3_nt: TGCAGCGCGATGACTAGCGGGAGTCGCTACGAGCAGTACTTC; cdr3_aa: CSAMTSGSRYEQYF
v_call: TRBV5-4; d_call: -; cdr3_length: 15; j_call: TRBJ1-3; clone_size: -; cdr3_nt: TGTGCCAGCAGCTTTCAGACAGGTTCTGGAAACACCATATATTTT; cdr3_aa: CASSFQTGSGNTIYF
v_call: TRBV28; d_call: -; cdr3_length: 13; j_call: TRBJ2-7; clone_size: -; cdr3_nt: TGTGCCAGCACCGCGACAGGGAGGTACGAGCAGTACTTC; cdr3_aa: CASTATGRYEQYF
v_call: TRBV7-2; d_call: TRBD2; cdr3_length: 14; j_call: TRBJ2-1; clone_size: -; cdr3_nt: TGTGCCAGCAGCTTACGCGGGGGGGCCAATGAGCAGTTCTTC; cdr3_aa: CASSLRGGANEQFF
v_call: TRBV29-1; d_call: TRBD1; cdr3_length: 15; j_call: TRBJ1-2; clone_size: -; cdr3_nt: TGCAGCGTAAAGACGGGACAGGGAGAAGGGTATGGCTACACCTTC; cdr3_aa: CSVKTGQGEGYGYTF
v_call: TRBV9; d_call: -; cdr3_length: 14; j_call: TRBJ2-7; clone_size: -; cdr3_nt: TGTGCCAGCAGCGTAGAGAGGGTACCCTACGAGCAGTACTTC; cdr3_aa: CASSVERVPYEQYF
v_call: TRBV10-3; d_call: TRBD2; cdr3_length: 18; j_call: TRBJ2-1; clone_size: -; cdr3_nt: TGTGCCATCGCCCGACCTAGGTTGTCCAGCGGGAACTACAATGAGCAGTTCTTC; cdr3_aa: CAIARPRLSSGNYNEQFF
v_call: TRBV6-1; d_call: TRBD2; cdr3_length: 15; j_call: TRBJ2-4; clone_size: -; cdr3_nt: TGTGCCAGCAATGGACTAGCGAGCCTTAAAAACATTCAGTACTTC; cdr3_aa: CASNGLASLKNIQYF
v_call: TRBV5-4; d_call: TRBD1; cdr3_length: 15; j_call: TRBJ2-7; clone_size: -; cdr3_nt: TGTGCCAGCAGCTATCGGGACAGGTTCTTCTACGAGCAGTACTTC; cdr3_aa: CASSYRDRFFYEQYF
v_call: TRBV7-6; d_call: TRBD1; cdr3_length: 15; j_call: TRBJ2-7; clone_size: -; cdr3_nt: TGTGCCAGCAGCCCTAGGGACAGTTTGATCTACGAGCAGTACTTC; cdr3_aa: CASSPRDSLIYEQYF
v_call: TRBV15; d_call: -; cdr3_length: 12; j_call: TRBJ2-5; clone_size: -; cdr3_nt: TGTGCCACCAGCAGCGGGAGTGAGACCCAGTACTTC; cdr3_aa: CATSSGSETQYF
v_call: TRBV7-8; d_call: -; cdr3_length: 13; j_call: TRBJ2-3; clone_size: -; cdr3_nt: TGTGCCAGCAGCCCAGTCCTTTCAGATACGCAGTATTTT; cdr3_aa: CASSPVLSDTQYF
v_call: TRBV2; d_call: -; cdr3_length: 14; j_call: TRBJ1-1; clone_size: -; cdr3_nt: TGTGCCAGCAGTGAAGCGCTTCGTCAGGCTGAAGCTTTCTTT; cdr3_aa: CASSEALRQAEAFF
v_call: TRBV6-1; d_call: -; cdr3_length: 12; j_call: TRBJ1-2; clone_size: -; cdr3_nt: TGTGCCAGCAGTGAATGGCCAAATGGCTACACCTTC; cdr3_aa: CASSEWPNGYTF
v_call: TRBV4-3; d_call: -; cdr3_length: 14; j_call: TRBJ2-7; clone_size: once; cdr3_nt: TGCGCCAGCAGCCAAGCTCGAAACAGCTACGAGCAGTACTTC; cdr3_aa: CASSQARNSYEQYF
v_call: TRBV19; d_call: -; cdr3_length: 15; j_call: TRBJ2-3; clone_size: -; cdr3_nt: TGTGCCAGCCGCGAGGCGGGGGCCCCTACAGATACGCAGTATTTT; cdr3_aa: CASREAGAPTDTQYF
v_call: TRBV6-4; d_call: TRBD2; cdr3_length: 16; j_call: TRBJ2-2; clone_size: -; cdr3_nt: TGTGCCAGCAGTGAGACTAGCGGGGGGAACACCGGGGAGCTGTTTTTT; cdr3_aa: CASSETSGGNTGELFF
v_call: TRBV27; d_call: TRBD1; cdr3_length: 19; j_call: TRBJ2-6; clone_size: -; cdr3_nt: TGTGCCAGCAGCATATCCTTTAGGACAGGGCACTCTGGGGCCAACGTCCTGACTTTC; cdr3_aa: CASSISFRTGHSGANVLTF
v_call: TRBV9; d_call: -; cdr3_length: 17; j_call: TRBJ1-6; clone_size: -; cdr3_nt: TGTGCCAGCAGCGTAGGGCTTGCAGGGCAGAGGTATTCACCCCTCCACTTT; cdr3_aa: CASSVGLAGQRYSPLHF
v_call: TRBV5-6; d_call: -; cdr3_length: 14; j_call: TRBJ1-4; clone_size: -; cdr3_nt: TGTGCCAGCAGCTTGGCGCAGGGTGATGAAAAACTGTTTTTT; cdr3_aa: CASSLAQGDEKLFF